This TCR beta chain was obtained from a study of vaccination effects on CD4 cells after COVID-19 (dated by TCRdb to between 2022 and 2023). Regarding the complete study: In the ViraFEST assay, PBMC were stimulated with viral peptide pools, and antigen-specific CD4+ T cell clonotypes were then identified by expansion using TCR sequencing. In both COVID-19 convalescent patients and infection-naive vaccine recipients, the study compared SARS-CoV-2 spike-specific CD4+ TCR repertoires from before mRNA vaccination with those from after it. The Oncomine TCR Beta short-read assay on an Illumina iSeq 100 was used to sequence cultures from other donors in the study. Across the study, the median time from the second dose to post-vaccine sampling was 72 days (range 14 to 241). A total of approximately 9 COVID-19 convalescent patients and a few SARS-CoV-2-naive healthy vaccine recipients were included in the full study. Some 2 million PBMC per well were cultured in IMDM with 5% human AB serum, 8.5 to 10 IU/ml IL-2 and gentamicin, plus 10 ug/ml peptides. General findings and caveats noted by the study authors: The study was limited by a small number of convalescent patients, and early post-infection timepoints were lacking. At late post-vaccination timepoints, both infection-induced and vaccine-induced clones showed marked clonal contraction, consistent with waning T cell responses. In healthy vaccine recipients, vaccine-induced clones were almost all SARS-CoV-2 mono-reactive, with only 1 of 255 cross-reactive with common cold coronaviruses.

After 10 to 11 days of culture, CD4+ T cells were isolated with the EasySep CD4+ T cell isolation kit. Participants received two doses of either the BNT162b2 or the mRNA-1273 mRNA SARS-CoV-2 vaccine. None of the healthy vaccine recipients had a prior SARS-CoV-2 infection, which was confirmed by nucleocapsid antibody tests that came back negative both before and after vaccination. On days 3 and 7, half of the culture medium was replaced with fresh IL-2-containing medium. Unless noted otherwise, every peptide stimulation condition was grown in triplicate wells. Using Ficoll-Paque Plus gradient centrifugation, PBMC were separated from whole blood and then either used fresh or cryopreserved at -140C. Genomic DNA was extracted from cultured CD4+ T cells with the QIAamp micro DNA kit. Relative to germline, V is missing 5 bases and J is missing 5 bases, with 10 bases of the junction outside any gene match. The germline V gene yields SGHTA for CDR1 and FQGNSA for CDR2. The CDR3 spans 16 residues, from the cysteine through the phenylalanine. Only CDR3 DNA remains: 48 bases, in frame from the first base.

As concerns this clone: What antigen it recognizes has not been identified. Qualities for individual bases were not recorded, and no much larger clone is one base off.

The library was produced with the immunoSEQ multiplex PCR assay. DNA from the cultured and isolated CD4+ T cells underwent TCR beta CDR3 sequencing. In the original analysis: The analysis removed non-productive TCR sequences, trimmed reads to the CDR3 region, and retained only CDR3s that were 7 or more amino acids long. The MANAFEST web app was used to pick out antigen-specific clonotypes by comparing their expansion in peptide wells with that in reference cultures. To count as positive, a clone had to show expansion at FDR<0.05 compared with the reference and with all other wells, an odds ratio above 5, and a frequency above 0.1% in two replicate wells. A clonotype was defined as cross-reactive if the clonotype was significantly expanded both in SARS-CoV-2 spike wells and in at least one common cold coronavirus spike condition. CDR3 similarity was assessed by Levenshtein distance using the stringdist R package, and unrooted trees were constructed with ape in R 3.6.1. Imported from immuneACCESS, the table was reduced by TCRdb to in-frame sequences with V and J called. These copies leave out some clones; in studies compared against another copy, an unresolved V gene accounts for under half, and the cause of the remainder is not known. V and J calls and clone size are copied from that table; D and trimming were computed from the DNA. The sample includes around 66,000 clones, with just under 75% observed a single time. Of the sample, about 2.2% is held by the ten largest clones.

The origin of this receptor is a human donor who received a COVID-19 vaccine. The chain links TRBV7-2 with TRBJ2-2, with 8 bases aligning to TRBD1. Sequenced here: CD4+ T cells from PBMCs cultured without peptide, sampled after COVID-19 vaccination. In nucleotide form, the sequence is TGTGCCAGCAGCCCAGGGACAGGCCGCTCAACCGGGGAGCTGTTTTTT. The translation is CASSPGTGRSTGELFF.